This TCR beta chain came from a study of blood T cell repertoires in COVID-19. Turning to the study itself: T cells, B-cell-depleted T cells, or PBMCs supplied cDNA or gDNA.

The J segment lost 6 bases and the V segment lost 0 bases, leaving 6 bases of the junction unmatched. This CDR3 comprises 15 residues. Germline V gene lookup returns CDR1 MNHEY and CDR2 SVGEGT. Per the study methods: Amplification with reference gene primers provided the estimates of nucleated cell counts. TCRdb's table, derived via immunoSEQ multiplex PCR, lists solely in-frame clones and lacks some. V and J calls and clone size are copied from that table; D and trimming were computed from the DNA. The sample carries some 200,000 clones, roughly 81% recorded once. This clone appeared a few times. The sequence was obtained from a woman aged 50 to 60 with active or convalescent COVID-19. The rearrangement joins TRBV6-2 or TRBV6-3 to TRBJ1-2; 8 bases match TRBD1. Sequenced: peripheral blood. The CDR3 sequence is CASSYSGTRGHGYTF. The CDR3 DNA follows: TGTGCCAGCAGTTACTCGGGTACCAGGGGGCATGGCTACACCTTC.